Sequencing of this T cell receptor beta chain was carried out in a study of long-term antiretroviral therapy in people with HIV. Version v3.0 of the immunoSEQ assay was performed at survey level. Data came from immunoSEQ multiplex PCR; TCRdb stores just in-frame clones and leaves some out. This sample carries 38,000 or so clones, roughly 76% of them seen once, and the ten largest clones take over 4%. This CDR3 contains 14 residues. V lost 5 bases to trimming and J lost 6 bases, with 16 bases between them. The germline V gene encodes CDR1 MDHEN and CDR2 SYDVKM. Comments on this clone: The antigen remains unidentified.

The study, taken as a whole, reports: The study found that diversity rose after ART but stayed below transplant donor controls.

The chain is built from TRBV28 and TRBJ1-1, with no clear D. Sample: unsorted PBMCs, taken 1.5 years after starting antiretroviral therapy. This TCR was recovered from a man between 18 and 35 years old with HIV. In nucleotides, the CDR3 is TGTGCCAGCAGTACGCCCCTTACTACATCTGAAGCTTTCTTT. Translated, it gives CASSTPLTTSEAFF.